Ten or more counts support the clone carrying this T cell receptor (beta chain). Its antigen is undetermined. MiXCR, run by TCRdb on the PCR reads, gives a single entry per CDR3 protein. The sample contains hundreds of thousands of distinct CDR3 sequences, just under 20% of which appear only once. This entry is derived from a study of molecular identifiers for immune sequencing clone quantification. Germline V lookup: CDR1 MNHEY, CDR2 SVGAGI. V trimming: 5 bases; J trimming: 0 bases; junction bases outside the gene matches: 21. This CDR3 is 23 amino acids long. Findings and caveats of the study: Amid approximately 1 million naive cells, spiked Jurkat TCR RNA from one cell was reportedly still detectable.

The rearrangement uses TRBV6-5 and TRBJ2-3, with TRBD2 matching 15 bases. This receptor was taken from a human donor in good health. Some libraries in this study had Jurkat cell RNA spiked in. Sequencing was performed on naive CD8+ T cells from blood, with Jurkat cell RNA spiked in. This sample's subset: FACS-sorted CD8+CD4-CCR7+CD45RA+ naive T cells. The CDR3 DNA sequence: TGTGCCAGCAGTACCCCCCTTTGGGGGCGAGGGACTAGCGGGAGGCGGAGCACAGATACGCAGTATTTT. Translation: CASSTPLWGRGTSGRRSTDTQYF.